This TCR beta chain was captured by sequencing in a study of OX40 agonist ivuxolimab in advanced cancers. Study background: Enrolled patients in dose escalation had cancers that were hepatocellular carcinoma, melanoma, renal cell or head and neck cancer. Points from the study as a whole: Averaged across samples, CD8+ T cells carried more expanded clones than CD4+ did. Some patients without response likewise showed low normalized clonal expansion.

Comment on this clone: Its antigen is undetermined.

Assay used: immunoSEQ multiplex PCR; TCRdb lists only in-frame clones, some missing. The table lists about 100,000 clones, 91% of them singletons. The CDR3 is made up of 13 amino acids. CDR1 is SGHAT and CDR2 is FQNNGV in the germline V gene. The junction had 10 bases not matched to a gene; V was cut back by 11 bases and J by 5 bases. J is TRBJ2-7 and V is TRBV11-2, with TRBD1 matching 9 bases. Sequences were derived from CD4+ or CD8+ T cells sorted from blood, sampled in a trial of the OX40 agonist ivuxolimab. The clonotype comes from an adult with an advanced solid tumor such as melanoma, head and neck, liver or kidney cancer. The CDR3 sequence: CAHPRTGVHEQYF. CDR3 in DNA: TGTGCCCACCCGCGGACAGGGGTACACGAGCAGTACTTC.